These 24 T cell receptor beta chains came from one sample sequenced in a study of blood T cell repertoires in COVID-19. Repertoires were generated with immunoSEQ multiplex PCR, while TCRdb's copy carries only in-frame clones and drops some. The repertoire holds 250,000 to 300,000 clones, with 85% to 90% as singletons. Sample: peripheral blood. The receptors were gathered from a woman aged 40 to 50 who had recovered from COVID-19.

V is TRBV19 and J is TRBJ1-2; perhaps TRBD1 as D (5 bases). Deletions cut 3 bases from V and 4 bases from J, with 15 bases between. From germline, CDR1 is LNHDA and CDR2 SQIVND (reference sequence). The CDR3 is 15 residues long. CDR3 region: CASSIPGRGLYGYTF. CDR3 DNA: TGTGCCAGTAGTATCCCCGGTAGGGGCCTCTATGGCTACACCTTC.

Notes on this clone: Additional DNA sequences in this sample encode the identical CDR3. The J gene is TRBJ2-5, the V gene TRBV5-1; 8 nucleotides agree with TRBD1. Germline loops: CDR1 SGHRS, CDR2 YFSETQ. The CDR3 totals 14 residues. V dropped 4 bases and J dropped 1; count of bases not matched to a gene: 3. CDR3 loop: CASSPGQAQETQYF. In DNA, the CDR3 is TGCGCCAGCAGCCCGGGACAGGCCCAAGAGACCCAGTACTTC.

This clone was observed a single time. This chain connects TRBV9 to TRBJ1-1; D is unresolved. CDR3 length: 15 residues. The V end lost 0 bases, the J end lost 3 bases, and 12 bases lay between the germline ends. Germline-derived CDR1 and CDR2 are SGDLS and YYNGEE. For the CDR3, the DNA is TGTGCCAGCAGCGTAGGTCCGGGTCGGGACACTGAAGCTTTCTTT. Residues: CASSVGPGRDTEAFF.

The CDR3 region is CASSLVGGRGVETQYF. The CDR3, as DNA: TGTGCCAGCAGCCTCGTGGGGGGGAGAGGGGTAGAGACCCAGTACTTC. The chain carries TRBV11-2 and TRBJ2-5, with 7 bases identical to TRBD2. Trimming removed 5 bases from V and 4 bases from J; junction bases left unmatched: 13. The length of the CDR3 is 16 residues. The germline gives CDR1 SGHAT, CDR2 FQNNGV.

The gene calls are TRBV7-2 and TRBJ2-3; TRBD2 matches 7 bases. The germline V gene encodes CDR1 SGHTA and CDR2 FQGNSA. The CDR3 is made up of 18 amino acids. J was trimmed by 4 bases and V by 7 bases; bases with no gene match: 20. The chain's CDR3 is CASTHRGSGGSDADTQYF. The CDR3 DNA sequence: TGTGCCAGCACCCATCGGGGGTCGGGCGGGAGTGACGCAGATACGCAGTATTTT.

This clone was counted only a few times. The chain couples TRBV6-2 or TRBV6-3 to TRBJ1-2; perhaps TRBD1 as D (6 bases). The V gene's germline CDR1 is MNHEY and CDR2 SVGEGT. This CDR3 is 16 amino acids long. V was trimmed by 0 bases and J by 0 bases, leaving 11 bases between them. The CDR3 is CASSYSGQLTNYGYTF. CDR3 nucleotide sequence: TGTGCCAGCAGTTACTCAGGACAGCTTACTAACTATGGCTACACCTTC.

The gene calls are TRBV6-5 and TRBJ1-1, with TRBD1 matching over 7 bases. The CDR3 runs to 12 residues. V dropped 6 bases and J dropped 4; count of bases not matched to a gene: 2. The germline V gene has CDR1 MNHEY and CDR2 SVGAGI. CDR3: CASRQGSTEAFF. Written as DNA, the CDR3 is TGTGCCAGCAGACAGGGGAGCACTGAAGCTTTCTTT.

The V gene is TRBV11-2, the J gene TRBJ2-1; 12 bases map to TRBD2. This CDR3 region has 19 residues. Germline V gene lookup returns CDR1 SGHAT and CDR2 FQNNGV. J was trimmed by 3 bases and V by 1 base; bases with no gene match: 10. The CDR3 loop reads CASSLGGLAGPHLYNEQFF. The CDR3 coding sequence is TGTGCCAGCAGCTTAGGGGGACTAGCGGGCCCCCATCTCTACAATGAGCAGTTCTTC.

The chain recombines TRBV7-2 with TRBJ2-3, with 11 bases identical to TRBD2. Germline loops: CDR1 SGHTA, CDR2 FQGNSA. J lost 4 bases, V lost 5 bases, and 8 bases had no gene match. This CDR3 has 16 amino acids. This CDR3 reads CASSPGTSGSADTQYF. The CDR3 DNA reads TGTGCCAGCAGCCCAGGTACTAGCGGGAGCGCAGATACGCAGTATTTT.

CDR3 amino acids: CASSSTTSAGVTQYF. The CDR3 nucleotides are TGTGCCAGCAGCTCAACCACTAGCGCGGGGGTGACCCAGTACTTC. The J gene is TRBJ2-5, the V gene TRBV7-2; 7 nucleotides align to TRBD2. Germline CDR1 is SGHTA and CDR2 is FQGNSA. The CDR3 is made up of 15 amino acids. The V and J ends lost 4 bases and 7 bases, in that order; junction bases with no gene match: 12.

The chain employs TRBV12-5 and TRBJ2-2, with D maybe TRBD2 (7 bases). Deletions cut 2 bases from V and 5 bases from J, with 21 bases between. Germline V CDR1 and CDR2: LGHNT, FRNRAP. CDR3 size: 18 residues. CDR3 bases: TGTGCTAGTGGTTTGCCCCCGGACAGCCCAGCGGGGACCGGGGAGCTGTTTTTT. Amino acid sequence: CASGLPPDSPAGTGELFF.

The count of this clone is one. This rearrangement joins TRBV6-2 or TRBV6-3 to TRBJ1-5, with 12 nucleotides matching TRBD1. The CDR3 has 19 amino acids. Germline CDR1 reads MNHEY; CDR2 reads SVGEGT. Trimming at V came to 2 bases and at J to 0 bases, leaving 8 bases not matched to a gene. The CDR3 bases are TGTGCCAGCAGTTACCCGGGACAGGGGGCCGGGGGTAGCAATCAGCCCCAGCATTTT. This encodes CASSYPGQGAGGSNQPQHF.

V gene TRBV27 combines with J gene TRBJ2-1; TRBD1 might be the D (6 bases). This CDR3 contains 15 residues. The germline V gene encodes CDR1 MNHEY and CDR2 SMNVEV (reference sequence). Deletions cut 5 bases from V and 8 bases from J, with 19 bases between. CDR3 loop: CASSHPRWPGDEQFF. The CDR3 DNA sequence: TGTGCCAGCAGTCACCCCCGTTGGCCAGGGGATGAGCAGTTCTTC.

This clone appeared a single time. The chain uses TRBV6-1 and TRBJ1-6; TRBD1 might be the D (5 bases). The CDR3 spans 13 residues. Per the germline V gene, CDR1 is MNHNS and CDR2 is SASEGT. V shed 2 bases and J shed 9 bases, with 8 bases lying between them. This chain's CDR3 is CASSERGISPLHF. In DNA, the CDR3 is TGTGCCAGCAGTGAAAGGGGAATTTCACCCCTCCACTTT.

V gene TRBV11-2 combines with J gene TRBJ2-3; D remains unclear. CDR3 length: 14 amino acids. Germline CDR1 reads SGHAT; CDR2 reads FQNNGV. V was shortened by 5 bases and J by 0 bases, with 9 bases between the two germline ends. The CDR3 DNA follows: TGTGCCAGCAGCGCACCCACTAGCACAGATACGCAGTATTTT. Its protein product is CASSAPTSTDTQYF. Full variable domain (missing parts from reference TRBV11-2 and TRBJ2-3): EAGVAQSPRYKIIEKRQSVAFWCNPISGHATLYWYQQILGQGPKLLIQFQNNGVVDDSQLPKDRFSAERLKGVDSTLKIQPAKLEDSAVYLCASSAPTSTDTQYFGPGTRLTVL.

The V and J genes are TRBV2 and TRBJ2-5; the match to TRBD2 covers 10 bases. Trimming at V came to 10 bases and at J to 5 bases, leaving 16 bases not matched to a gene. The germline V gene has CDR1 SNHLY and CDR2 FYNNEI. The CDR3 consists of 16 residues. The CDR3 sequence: CATQGLAPQGWETQYF. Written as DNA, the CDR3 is TGTGCCACCCAGGGACTAGCGCCCCAGGGGTGGGAGACCCAGTACTTC. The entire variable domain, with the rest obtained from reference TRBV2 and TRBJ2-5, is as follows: EPEVTQTPSHQVTQMGQEVILRCVPISNHLYFYWYRQILGQKVEFLVSFYNNEISEKSEIFDDQFSVERPDGSNFTLKIRSTKLEDSAMYFCATQGLAPQGWETQYFGPGTRLLVL.

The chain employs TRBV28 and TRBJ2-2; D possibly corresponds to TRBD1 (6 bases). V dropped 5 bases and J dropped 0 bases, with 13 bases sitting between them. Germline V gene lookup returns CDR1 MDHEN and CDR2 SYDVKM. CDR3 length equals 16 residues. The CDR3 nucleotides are TGTGCCAGCAGTGTACAGGGTCCCCCGAACACCGGGGAGCTGTTTTTT. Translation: CASSVQGPPNTGELFF.

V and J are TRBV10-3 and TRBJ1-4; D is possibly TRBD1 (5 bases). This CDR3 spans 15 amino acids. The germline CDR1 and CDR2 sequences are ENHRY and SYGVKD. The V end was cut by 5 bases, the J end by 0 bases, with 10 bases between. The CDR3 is CAISRGGATNEKLFF. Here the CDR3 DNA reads TGTGCCATCAGTCGCGGGGGAGCAACTAATGAAAAACTGTTTTTT.

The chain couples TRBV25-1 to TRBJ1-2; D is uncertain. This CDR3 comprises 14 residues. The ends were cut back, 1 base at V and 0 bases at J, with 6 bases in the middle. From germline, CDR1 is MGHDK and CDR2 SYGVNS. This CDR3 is CASSESPANYGYTF. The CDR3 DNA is TGTGCCAGCAGTGAATCACCAGCTAACTATGGCTACACCTTC.

The CDR3 region is CASSRGDTPSGANVLTF. DNA for the CDR3: TGTGCCAGCAGCCGAGGGGACACTCCCTCTGGGGCCAACGTCCTGACTTTC. V and J are TRBV5-4 and TRBJ2-6, with D maybe TRBD1 (6 bases). V dropped 4 bases and J dropped 0 bases, with 14 bases sitting between them. Germline CDR1 reads SGHNT; CDR2 reads YYREEE (reference sequence). This CDR3 comprises 17 residues.

This CDR3 is CASSSPWTGIPLRRGTIYF. In DNA form, the CDR3 reads TGTGCCAGCAGCTCCCCTTGGACGGGGATTCCACTGCGCCGTGGCACCATATATTTT. This chain joins TRBV5-8 and TRBJ1-3; no clear D gene. The germline V gene encodes CDR1 SGHTS and CDR2 YDEGEE. V lost 3 bases, J lost 9 bases, and 31 bases lay in between. This CDR3 comprises 19 residues.

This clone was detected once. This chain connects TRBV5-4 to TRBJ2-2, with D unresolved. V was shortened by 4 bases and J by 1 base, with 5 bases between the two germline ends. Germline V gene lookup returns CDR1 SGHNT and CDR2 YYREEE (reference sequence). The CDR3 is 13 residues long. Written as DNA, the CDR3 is TGTGCCAGCAGCCACAAGAACACCGGGGAGCTGTTTTTT. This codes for CASSHKNTGELFF.

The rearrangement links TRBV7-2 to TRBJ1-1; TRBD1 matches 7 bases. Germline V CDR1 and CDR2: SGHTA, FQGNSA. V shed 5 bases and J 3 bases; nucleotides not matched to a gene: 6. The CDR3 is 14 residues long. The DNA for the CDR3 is TGTGCCAGCAGCCCGAGGACAGGACACACTGAAGCTTTCTTT. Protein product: CASSPRTGHTEAFF.

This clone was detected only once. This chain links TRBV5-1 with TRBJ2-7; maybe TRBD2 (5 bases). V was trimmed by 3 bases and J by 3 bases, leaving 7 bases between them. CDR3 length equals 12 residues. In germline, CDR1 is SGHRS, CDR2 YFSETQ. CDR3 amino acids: CASSSRGYEQYF. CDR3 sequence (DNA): TGCGCCAGCAGCTCCCGGGGCTACGAGCAGTACTTC.